This entry is about one T cell receptor beta chain. The CDR3 totals 17 residues. The trim removed 3 bases at V and 2 bases at J, leaving 9 bases unmatched. Looked up from germline, CDR1 is SEHNR and CDR2 is FQNEAQ (reference sequence). This entry is derived from a study of cytomegalovirus exposure and HLA in healthy donors. Study details: The platform used for the roughly 130 validation repertoires matched that of the approximately 670 first-cohort repertoires, a later analysis reported.

Sequencing used immunoSEQ multiplex PCR; TCRdb keeps in-frame clones, though not all of them. The sample has about 300,000 clones; approximately 90% are singletons. The receptor was isolated from a young woman in good health and CMV-seronegative. The sequencing sample was made of PBMCs. The chain joins TRBV7-9 to TRBJ2-5; TRBD2 matches at 10 bases. The CDR3 here is CASSFVPGLALQETQYF. The CDR3 DNA reads as TGTGCCAGCAGCTTTGTTCCGGGACTAGCGCTACAAGAGACCCAGTACTTC.